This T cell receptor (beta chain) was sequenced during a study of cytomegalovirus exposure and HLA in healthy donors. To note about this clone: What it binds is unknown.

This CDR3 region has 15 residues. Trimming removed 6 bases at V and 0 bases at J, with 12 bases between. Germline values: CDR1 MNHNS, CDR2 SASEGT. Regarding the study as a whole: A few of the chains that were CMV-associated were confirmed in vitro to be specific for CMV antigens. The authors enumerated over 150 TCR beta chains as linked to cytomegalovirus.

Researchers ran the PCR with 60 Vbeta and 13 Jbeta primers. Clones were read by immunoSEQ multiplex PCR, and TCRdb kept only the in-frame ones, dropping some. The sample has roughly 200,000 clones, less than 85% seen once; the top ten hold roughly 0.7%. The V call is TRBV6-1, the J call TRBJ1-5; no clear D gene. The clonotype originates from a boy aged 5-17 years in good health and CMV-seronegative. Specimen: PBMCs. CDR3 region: CASRDDIDSNQPQHF. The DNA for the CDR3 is TGTGCCAGCAGAGACGACATTGATAGCAATCAGCCCCAGCATTTT.